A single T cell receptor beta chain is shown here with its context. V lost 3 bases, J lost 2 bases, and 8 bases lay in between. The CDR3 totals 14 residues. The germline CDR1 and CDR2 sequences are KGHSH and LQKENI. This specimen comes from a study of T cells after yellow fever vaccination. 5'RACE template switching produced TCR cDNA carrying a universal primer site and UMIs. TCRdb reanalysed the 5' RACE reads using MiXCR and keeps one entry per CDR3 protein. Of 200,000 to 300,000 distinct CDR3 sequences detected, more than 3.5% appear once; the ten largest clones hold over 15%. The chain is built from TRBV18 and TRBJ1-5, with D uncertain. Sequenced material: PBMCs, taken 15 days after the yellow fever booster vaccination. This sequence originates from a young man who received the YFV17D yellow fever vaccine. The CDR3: CASSPERGNQPQHF. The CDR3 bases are TGTGCCAGCTCACCCGAGAGAGGCAATCAGCCCCAGCATTTT.